Listed below are T cell receptor beta chains from one sample, sequenced in a study of T cells in narcolepsy. Clones were sequenced by immunoSEQ multiplex PCR, and TCRdb holds only the in-frame ones, with some missing. The sample includes 25,000 to 35,000 clones, about 77% of them seen just once. The sequenced sample consisted of CD45RA- memory CD4+ T cells from PBMCs. These TCRs come from a human donor with narcolepsy. CDR3s include the opening cysteine and the closing phenylalanine or tryptophan. Fields, in order: D gene, V gene, J gene, clone size, CDR3 protein, CDR3 DNA. The D gene is left open where the match is weak. Rows give clone size only sometimes, using once, few, many, or a class for an expanded clone.

.	TRBV2	TRBJ2-4	.	CASSANELAKNIQYF	TGTGCCAGCAGTGCTAACGAGCTGGCCAAAAACATTCAGTACTTC
.	TRBV6-1	TRBJ2-7	.	CASSDGGGYEQYF	TGTGCCAGCAGTGATGGGGGCGGGTACGAGCAGTACTTC
.	TRBV2	TRBJ2-7	.	CASSESAGSSYEQYF	TGTGCCAGCAGTGAGTCGGCAGGGAGCTCCTACGAGCAGTACTTC
.	TRBV19	TRBJ1-2	.	CASTQQVNYGYTF	TGTGCCAGTACCCAACAGGTCAACTATGGCTACACCTTC
TRBD2	TRBV5-4	TRBJ2-3	few	CASSFPSGSHFTQYF	TGTGCCAGCAGTTTTCCTAGCGGCTCCCACTTTACGCAGTATTTT
.	TRBV5-4	TRBJ1-1	few	CASSLGLQGLNTEAFF	TGTGCCAGCAGCTTGGGCCTACAGGGATTGAACACTGAAGCTTTCTTT
.	TRBV27	TRBJ2-2	.	CASSLVGQNTGELFF	TGTGCCAGCAGTTTGGTAGGACAAAACACCGGGGAGCTGTTTTTT
.	TRBV6-1	TRBJ1-1	few	CASSVIGIEAFF	TGTGCCAGCAGTGTAATAGGGATTGAAGCTTTCTTT
.	TRBV11-3	TRBJ2-1	.	CASSLGSSYNEQFF	TGTGCCAGCAGCTTAGGCAGCTCCTACAATGAGCAGTTCTTC
TRBD1	TRBV5-5	TRBJ1-1	.	CASSGQEEAFF	TGTGCCAGCAGTGGACAGGAAGAAGCTTTCTTT
.	TRBV10-2	TRBJ2-1	once	CASSVRNEQFF	TGCGCCAGCAGTGTCCGCAATGAGCAGTTCTTC
.	TRBV29-1	TRBJ2-7	.	CSVGHPNTYEQYF	TGCAGCGTTGGTCACCCGAATACCTACGAGCAGTACTTC
.	TRBV5-6	TRBJ1-2	.	CASSLGTPNYGYTF	TGTGCCAGCAGCTTGGGAACCCCTAACTATGGCTACACCTTC
.	TRBV6-6	TRBJ1-1	.	CASRLMNTEAFF	TGTGCCAGCAGGCTAATGAACACTGAAGCTTTCTTT
.	TRBV6-1	TRBJ2-2	few	CASSEASSTGELFF	TGTGCCAGCAGTGAAGCTAGTAGCACCGGGGAGCTGTTTTTT
TRBD1	TRBV6-4	TRBJ2-7	.	CASRDRTGAPYEQYF	TGTGCCAGCAGGGACCGGACAGGGGCACCCTACGAGCAGTACTTC
.	TRBV7-5	TRBJ2-7	.	CARSLRWTGGEQYF	TGTGCCAGAAGCCTCCGGTGGACAGGGGGCGAGCAGTACTTC
.	TRBV5-1	TRBJ2-3	once	CASSLILLGVGADTQYF	TGCGCCAGCAGCTTGATCTTGCTGGGAGTGGGAGCGGATACGCAGTATTTT
TRBD1	TRBV18	TRBJ1-1	.	CASSPSMDRGQATEAFF	TGTGCCAGCTCACCATCAATGGACAGGGGGCAGGCCACTGAAGCTTTCTTT
.	TRBV7-9	TRBJ2-2	.	CASSLAKGTGELFF	TGTGCCAGCAGCTTAGCGAAAGGTACCGGGGAGCTGTTTTTT
.	TRBV11-2	TRBJ2-7	.	CASSEELTARHYEQYF	TGTGCCAGCAGCGAAGAATTGACAGCCCGACACTACGAGCAGTACTTC
TRBD2	TRBV29-1	TRBJ2-7	.	CSVGSGGYEQYF	TGCAGCGTGGGTTCGGGGGGATACGAGCAGTACTTC
TRBD1	TRBV5-6	TRBJ2-2	.	CASSPPGTANTGELFF	TGTGCCAGCAGCCCCCCAGGGACAGCCAACACCGGGGAGCTGTTTTTT
.	TRBV29-1	TRBJ1-5	.	CSVQQGRNQPQHF	TGCAGCGTACAACAGGGCCGCAATCAGCCCCAGCATTTT
.	TRBV10-2	TRBJ2-5	.	CASSESEETQYF	TGCGCCAGCAGTGAGTCGGAAGAGACCCAGTACTTC
.	TRBV11-2	TRBJ1-4	.	CASSPSTPRKEKLFF	TGTGCCAGCAGTCCTTCGACCCCTAGGAAAGAAAAACTGTTTTTT
.	TRBV18	TRBJ1-2	.	CASSRDGSNYGYTF	TGTGCCAGCTCGCGGGACGGATCTAACTATGGCTACACCTTC
.	TRBV2	TRBJ1-3	few	CASSEGQISGNTIYF	TGTGCCAGCAGTGAAGGGCAGATCTCTGGAAACACCATATATTTT
.	TRBV29-1	TRBJ2-5	.	CSVRDTHQETQYF	TGCAGCGTGCGGGACACCCATCAAGAGACCCAGTACTTC
.	TRBV9	TRBJ2-2	.	CASSVVPGTGELFF	TGTGCCAGCAGCGTAGTGCCAGGCACCGGGGAGCTGTTTTTT
TRBD1	TRBV15	TRBJ1-3	.	CATSRPGTGGSGNTIYF	TGTGCCACCAGCAGACCCGGGACAGGGGGCTCTGGAAACACCATATATTTT
.	TRBV5-1	TRBJ1-1	.	CASSPPRSAGRLLDTEAFF	TGCGCCAGCAGCCCCCCAAGGTCAGCAGGGCGGTTATTGGACACTGAAGCTTTCTTT
.	TRBV7-7	TRBJ2-1	.	CASSLYGSGNEQFF	TGTGCTAGCAGCTTATATGGGTCGGGGAATGAGCAGTTCTTC
.	TRBV28	TRBJ1-2	.	CAIQGTNYGYTF	TGTGCCATCCAGGGTACTAACTATGGCTACACCTTC
.	TRBV25-1	TRBJ2-7	once	CALPREEFTYEQYF	TGTGCCCTCCCGCGAGAAGAATTTACCTACGAGCAGTACTTC
TRBD1	TRBV30	TRBJ1-3	.	CAWRTGTGESSGNTIYF	TGTGCCTGGAGAACCGGGACAGGGGAATCATCTGGAAACACCATATATTTT
.	TRBV27	TRBJ2-1	few	CASSFTKEGYNEQFF	TGTGCCAGCAGTTTTACAAAGGAGGGCTACAATGAGCAGTTCTTC
.	TRBV10-3	TRBJ2-7	few	CAIRNQGLGEQYF	TGTGCCATCAGGAACCAGGGCTTGGGAGAGCAGTACTTC
.	TRBV6-6	TRBJ1-2	.	CASVGGGDYGYTF	TGTGCCAGCGTTGGAGGGGGGGACTATGGCTACACCTTC